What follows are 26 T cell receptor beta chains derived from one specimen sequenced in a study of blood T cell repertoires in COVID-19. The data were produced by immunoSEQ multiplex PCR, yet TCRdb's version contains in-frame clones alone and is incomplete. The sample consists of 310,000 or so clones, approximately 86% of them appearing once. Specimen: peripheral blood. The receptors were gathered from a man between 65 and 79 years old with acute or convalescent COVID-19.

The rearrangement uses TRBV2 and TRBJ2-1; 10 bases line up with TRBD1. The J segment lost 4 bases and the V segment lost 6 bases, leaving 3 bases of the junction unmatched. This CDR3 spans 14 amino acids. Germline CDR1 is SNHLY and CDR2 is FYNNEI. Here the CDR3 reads CASSRDRGYNEQFF. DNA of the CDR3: TGTGCCAGCAGCCGGGACAGGGGATACAATGAGCAGTTCTTC.

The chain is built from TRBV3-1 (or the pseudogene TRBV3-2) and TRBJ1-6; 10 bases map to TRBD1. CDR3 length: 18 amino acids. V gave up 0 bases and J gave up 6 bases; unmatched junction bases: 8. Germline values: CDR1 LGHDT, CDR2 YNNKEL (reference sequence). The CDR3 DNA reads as TGTGCCAGCAGCCAAGACCCCCCGGGGACAGGGGTTAATTCACCCCTCCACTTT. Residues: CASSQDPPGTGVNSPLHF.

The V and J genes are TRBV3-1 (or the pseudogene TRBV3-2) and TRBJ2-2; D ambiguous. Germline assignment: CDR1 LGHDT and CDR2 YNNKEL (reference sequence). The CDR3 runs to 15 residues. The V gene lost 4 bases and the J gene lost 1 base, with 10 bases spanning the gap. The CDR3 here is CASSLGSQNTGELFF. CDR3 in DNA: TGTGCCAGCAGCCTGGGCAGCCAGAACACCGGGGAGCTGTTTTTT.

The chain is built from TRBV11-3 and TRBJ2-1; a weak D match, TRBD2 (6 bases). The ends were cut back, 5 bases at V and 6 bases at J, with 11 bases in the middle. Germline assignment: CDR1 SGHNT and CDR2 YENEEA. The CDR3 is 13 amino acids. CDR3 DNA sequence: TGTGCCAGCAGCCCGGACTACCGCAATGAGCAGTTCTTC. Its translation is CASSPDYRNEQFF.

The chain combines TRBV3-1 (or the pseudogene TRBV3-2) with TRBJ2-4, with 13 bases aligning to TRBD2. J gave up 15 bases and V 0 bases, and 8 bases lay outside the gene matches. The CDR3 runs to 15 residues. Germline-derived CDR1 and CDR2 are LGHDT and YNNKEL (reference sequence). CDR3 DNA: TGTGCCAGCAGCCAAGATGGACTAGCGGGGGCGTGGAGGTACTTC. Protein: CASSQDGLAGAWRYF.

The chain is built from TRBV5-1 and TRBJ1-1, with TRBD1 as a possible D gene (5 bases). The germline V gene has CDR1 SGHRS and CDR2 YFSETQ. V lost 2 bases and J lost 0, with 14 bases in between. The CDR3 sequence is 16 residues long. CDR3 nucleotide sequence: TGCGCCAGCAGCTTTGAGCAGGGTGGCGTGAACACTGAAGCTTTCTTT. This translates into CASSFEQGGVNTEAFF. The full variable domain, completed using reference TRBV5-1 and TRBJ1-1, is KAGVTQTPRYLIKTRGQQVTLSCSPISGHRSVSWYQQTPGQGLQFLFEYFSETQRNKGNFPGRFSGRQFSNSRSEMNVSTLELGDSALYLCASSFEQGGVNTEAFFGQGTRLTVV.

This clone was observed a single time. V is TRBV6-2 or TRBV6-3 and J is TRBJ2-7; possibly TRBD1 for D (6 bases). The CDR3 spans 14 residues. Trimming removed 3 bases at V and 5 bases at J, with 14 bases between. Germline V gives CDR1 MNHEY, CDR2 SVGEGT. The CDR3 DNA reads TGTGCCAGCAGTTATTCGTACAGGGTCGACGAGCAGTACTTC. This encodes CASSYSYRVDEQYF.

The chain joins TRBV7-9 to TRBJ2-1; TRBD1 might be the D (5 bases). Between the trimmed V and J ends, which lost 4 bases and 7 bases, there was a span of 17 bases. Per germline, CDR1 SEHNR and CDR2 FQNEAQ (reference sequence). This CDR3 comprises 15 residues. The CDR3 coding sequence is TGTGCCAGCAGCTACAGGACACCCCTCGGGAATGAGCAGTTCTTC. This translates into CASSYRTPLGNEQFF.

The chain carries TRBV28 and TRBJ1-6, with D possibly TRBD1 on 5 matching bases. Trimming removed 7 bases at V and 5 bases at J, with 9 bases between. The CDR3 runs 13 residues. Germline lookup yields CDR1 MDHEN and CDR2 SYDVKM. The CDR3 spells CASKQGNNSPLHF. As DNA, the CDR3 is TGTGCCAGCAAGCAGGGAAATAATTCACCCCTCCACTTT.

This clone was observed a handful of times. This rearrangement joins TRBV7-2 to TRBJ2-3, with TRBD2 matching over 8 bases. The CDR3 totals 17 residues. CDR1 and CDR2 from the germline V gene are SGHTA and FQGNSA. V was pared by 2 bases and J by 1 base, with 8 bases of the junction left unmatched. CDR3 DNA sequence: TGTGCCAGCAGCTTATACGCCGGGAGGGGCCGCACAGATACGCAGTATTTT. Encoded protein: CASSLYAGRGRTDTQYF.

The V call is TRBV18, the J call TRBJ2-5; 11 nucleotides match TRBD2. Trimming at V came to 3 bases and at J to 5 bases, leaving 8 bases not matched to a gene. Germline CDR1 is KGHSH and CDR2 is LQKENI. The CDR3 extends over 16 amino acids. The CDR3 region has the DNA TGTGCCAGCTCACCCAATAGCGGGAGGGCCGGCGAGACCCAGTACTTC. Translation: CASSPNSGRAGETQYF.

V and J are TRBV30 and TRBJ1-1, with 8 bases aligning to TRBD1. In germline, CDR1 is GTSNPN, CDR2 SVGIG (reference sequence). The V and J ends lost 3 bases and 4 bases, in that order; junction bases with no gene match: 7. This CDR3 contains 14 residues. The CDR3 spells CAWSGQGLLTEAFF. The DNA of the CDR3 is TGTGCCTGGAGCGGACAGGGTCTTCTCACTGAAGCTTTCTTT.

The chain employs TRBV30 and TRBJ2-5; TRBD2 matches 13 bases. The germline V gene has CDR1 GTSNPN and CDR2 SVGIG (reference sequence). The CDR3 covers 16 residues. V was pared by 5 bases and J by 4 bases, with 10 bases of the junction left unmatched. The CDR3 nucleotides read TGTGCCTGGGTGGGACTAGCGGGACCCAGGAGAGAGACCCAGTACTTC. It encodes CAWVGLAGPRRETQYF.

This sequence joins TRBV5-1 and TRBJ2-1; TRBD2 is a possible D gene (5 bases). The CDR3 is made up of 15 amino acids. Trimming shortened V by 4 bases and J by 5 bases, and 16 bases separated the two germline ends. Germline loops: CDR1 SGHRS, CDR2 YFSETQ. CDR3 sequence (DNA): TGCGCCAGCAGCACCCGGGATTTCAAGGACAATGAGCAGTTCTTC. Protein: CASSTRDFKDNEQFF.

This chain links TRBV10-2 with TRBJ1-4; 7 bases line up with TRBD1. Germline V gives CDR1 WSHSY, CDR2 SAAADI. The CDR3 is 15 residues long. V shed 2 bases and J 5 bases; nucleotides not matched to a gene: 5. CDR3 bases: TGCGCCAGCAGTGAGCCGACAGGGAGGAATGAAAAACTGTTTTTT. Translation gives CASSEPTGRNEKLFF.

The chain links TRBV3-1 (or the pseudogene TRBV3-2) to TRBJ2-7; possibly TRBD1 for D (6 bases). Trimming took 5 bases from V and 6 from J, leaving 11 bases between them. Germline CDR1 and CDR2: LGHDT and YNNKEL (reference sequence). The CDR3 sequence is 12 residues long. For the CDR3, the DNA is TGTGCCAGCAGCGCCAGGGGTAGCGAGCAGTACTTC. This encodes CASSARGSEQYF.

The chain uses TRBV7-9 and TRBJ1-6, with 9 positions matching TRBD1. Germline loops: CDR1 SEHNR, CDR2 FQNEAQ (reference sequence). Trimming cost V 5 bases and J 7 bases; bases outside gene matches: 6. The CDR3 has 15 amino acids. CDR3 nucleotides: TGTGCCAGCAGCCCTGTGGGGACAGGGAATTCACCCCTCCACTTT. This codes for CASSPVGTGNSPLHF.

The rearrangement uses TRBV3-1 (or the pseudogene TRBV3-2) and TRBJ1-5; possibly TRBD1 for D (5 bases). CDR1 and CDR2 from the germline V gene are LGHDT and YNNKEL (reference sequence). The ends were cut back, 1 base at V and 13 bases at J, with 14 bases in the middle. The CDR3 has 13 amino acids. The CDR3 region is CASSQGGTESQHF. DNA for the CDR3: TGTGCCAGCAGCCAAGGGGGCACGGAGTCGCAGCATTTT.

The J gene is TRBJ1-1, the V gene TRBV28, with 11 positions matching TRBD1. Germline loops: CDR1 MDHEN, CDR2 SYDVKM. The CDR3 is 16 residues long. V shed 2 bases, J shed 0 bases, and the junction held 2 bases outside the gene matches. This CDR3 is CASSLGQGAMNTEAFF. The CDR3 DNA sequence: TGTGCCAGCAGTTTAGGACAGGGGGCAATGAACACTGAAGCTTTCTTT.

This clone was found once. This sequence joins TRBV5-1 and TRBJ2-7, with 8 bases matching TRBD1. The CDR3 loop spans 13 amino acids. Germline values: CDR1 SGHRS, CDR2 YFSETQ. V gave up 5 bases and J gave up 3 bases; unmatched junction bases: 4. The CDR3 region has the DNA TGCGCCAGCAGAGGACAGGGCCTCTACGAGCAGTACTTC. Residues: CASRGQGLYEQYF. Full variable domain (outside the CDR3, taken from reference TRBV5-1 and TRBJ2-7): KAGVTQTPRYLIKTRGQQVTLSCSPISGHRSVSWYQQTPGQGLQFLFEYFSETQRNKGNFPGRFSGRQFSNSRSEMNVSTLELGDSALYLCASRGQGLYEQYFGPGTRLTVT.

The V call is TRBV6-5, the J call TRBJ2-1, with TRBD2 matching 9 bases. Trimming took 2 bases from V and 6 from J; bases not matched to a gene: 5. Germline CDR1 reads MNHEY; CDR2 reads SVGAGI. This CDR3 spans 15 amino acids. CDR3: CASSYDLAGSNEQFF. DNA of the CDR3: TGTGCCAGCAGTTACGACCTAGCGGGGTCCAATGAGCAGTTCTTC.

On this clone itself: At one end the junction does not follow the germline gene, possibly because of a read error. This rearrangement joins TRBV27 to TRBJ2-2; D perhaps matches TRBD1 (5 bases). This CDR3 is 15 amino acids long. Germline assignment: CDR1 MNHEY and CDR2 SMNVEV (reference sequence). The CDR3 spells CASRLRQGNTGELFF. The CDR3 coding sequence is TGTGCCAGCCGTTTGCGGCAGGGGAACACCGGGGAGCTGTTTTTT.

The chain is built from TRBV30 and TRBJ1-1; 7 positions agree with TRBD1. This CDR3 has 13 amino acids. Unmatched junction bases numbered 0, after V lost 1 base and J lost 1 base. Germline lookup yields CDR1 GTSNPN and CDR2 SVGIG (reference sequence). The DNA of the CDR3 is TGTGCCTGGAGTGGGGACAGGAACACTGAAGCTTTCTTT. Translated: CAWSGDRNTEAFF.

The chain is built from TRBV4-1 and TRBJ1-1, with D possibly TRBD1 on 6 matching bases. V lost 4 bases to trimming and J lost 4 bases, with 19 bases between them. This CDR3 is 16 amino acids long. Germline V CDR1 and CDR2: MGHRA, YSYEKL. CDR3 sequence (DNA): TGCGCCAGCAGCCCCTCCGCAGGGGCCCCGTCCACTGAAGCTTTCTTT. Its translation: CASSPSAGAPSTEAFF.

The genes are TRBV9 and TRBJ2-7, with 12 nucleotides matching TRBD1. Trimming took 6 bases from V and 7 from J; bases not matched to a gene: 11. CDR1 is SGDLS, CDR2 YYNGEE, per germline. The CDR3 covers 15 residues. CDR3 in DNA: TGTGCCAGCACCATAGCCGGGACAGGGGGCGAGGAGCAGTACTTC. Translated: CASTIAGTGGEEQYF.

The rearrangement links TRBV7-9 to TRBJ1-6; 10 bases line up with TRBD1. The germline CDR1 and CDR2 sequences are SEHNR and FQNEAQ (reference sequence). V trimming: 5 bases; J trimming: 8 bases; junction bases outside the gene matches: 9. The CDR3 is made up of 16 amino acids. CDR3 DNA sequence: TGTGCCAGCAGCGAGGACAGGGGGTATTTATATTCACCCCTCCACTTT. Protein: CASSEDRGYLYSPLHF.